This TCR beta chain came from a study of immune evolution from preneoplasia to lung adenocarcinoma (dated by TCRdb to about 2021). Context from the whole study: HLA loss of heterozygosity was found in roughly 7% of AIS, 15% of MIA and 25% to 35% of ADC lesions, and in no AAH lesions. The study combined immune gene expression, TCR sequencing and multiplex immunofluorescence to profile immune contexture across lung adenocarcinoma precursors and invasive adenocarcinoma. Resected precursor lesions (AAH, AIS, MIA) and invasive adenocarcinomas were compared with paired morphologically normal lung tissue. The sample size depended on which specimens were available, not on a prior power calculation. The immune data were integrated with whole exome sequencing and methylation data from the same cohort of nodules. The overall cohort was made up of around 51 patients with pulmonary nodules who had surgical resection. TCR sequencing data were obtained from about 49 patients. The study reported that about a hundred samples were used for TCR sequencing. POLYSOLVER was used to infer class I HLA alleles from exome data, and LOHHLA was used to detect allele-specific HLA loss. On the study overall, not on this receptor specifically: Because all patients came from Japan and China, whether the findings apply to Western populations was uncertain. KRAS-mutant nodules showed the highest T cell clonality compared with EGFR-mutant or double wild-type lesions. Normal lung had the highest top T cell clone frequencies, and these frequencies appeared to fall progressively from AAH through AIS, MIA and invasive adenocarcinoma. Findings were based on association rather than direct causation; larger cohorts with long-term follow-up and longitudinal biopsies were deemed needed. Clonality was highest in normal lung, while later-stage lesions appeared to have lower clonality but higher T cell density and diversity.

Turning to this clone: Its antigen is still unknown. Base quality data are lacking; no much larger clone is found one base away.

The immunoSEQ hsTCRbeta Kit was used to sequence TCR beta CDR3 regions from DNA. The study's own analysis went as follows. TCR sequencing data were analysed with the ImmunoSEQ Analyzer. T cell clonality was defined as 1 minus Pielou's evenness computed on productive rearrangements. T cell diversity was measured with the inverse Simpson index on productive templates. T cell density was defined as TCR beta template counts normalized to usable DNA, with usable DNA estimated by amplification and sequencing of housekeeping genes. Two-sided Kruskal-Wallis tests were used to compare TCR metrics between histologic stages. The immuneACCESS repertoire file appears here via TCRdb, limited to in-frame rearrangements. These files lack a portion of the clones; in checked studies, under half of the deficit traces to unresolved V genes, and the cause of the others is not known. Clone size and the V and J calls come from that table; the DNA yielded D and trimming. This sample holds about 14,000 clones; about 85% were observed only once. The ten largest account for around 3% of the sample.

Patients underwent resection in Japan or China between about 2013 and 2018. Two lung cancer pathologists independently confirmed the histologic diagnosis of each case on H&E slides. Premalignant or tumor cells were enriched for nucleic acid extraction by macro-dissection performed after pathologic assessment. FFPE tissue was used for DNA isolation with the AllPrep DNA/RNA FFPE Kit. Material: FFPE lung adenocarcinoma in situ tissue. The cell subset or site label, read with the paper, signifies: preinvasive adenocarcinoma in situ (AIS). The origin of this receptor is a donor aged 70 or over with lung adenocarcinoma.

The CDR3 region reads CAGHSGISTDTQYF. The DNA reads as follows: TGTGCCGGTCATAGCGGGATTAGCACAGATACGCAGTATTTT. This chain joins TRBV30 to TRBJ2-3; 8 junctional bases match TRBD2. Reading the germline V gene (reference sequence) gives CDR1 GTSNPN and CDR2 SVGIG. There are 14 amino acids in the CDR3, from cysteine to phenylalanine inclusive. CDR3 DNA only is kept here, 42 bases in frame from base 1. The germline V and J ends show losses of 8 bases and 0 bases respectively, and no gene match explains 7 bases of the junction.